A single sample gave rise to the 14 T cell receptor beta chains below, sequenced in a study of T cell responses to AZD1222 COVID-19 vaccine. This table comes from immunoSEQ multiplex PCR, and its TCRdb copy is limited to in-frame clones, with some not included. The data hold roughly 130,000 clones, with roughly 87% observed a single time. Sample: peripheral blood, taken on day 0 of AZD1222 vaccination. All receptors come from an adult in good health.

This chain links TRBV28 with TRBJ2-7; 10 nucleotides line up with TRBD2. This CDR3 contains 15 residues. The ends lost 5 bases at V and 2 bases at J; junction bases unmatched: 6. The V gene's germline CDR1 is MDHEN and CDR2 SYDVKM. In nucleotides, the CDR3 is TGTGCCAGCAGTCAAACTAGCGGGGTGGCCTACGAGCAGTACTTC. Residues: CASSQTSGVAYEQYF.

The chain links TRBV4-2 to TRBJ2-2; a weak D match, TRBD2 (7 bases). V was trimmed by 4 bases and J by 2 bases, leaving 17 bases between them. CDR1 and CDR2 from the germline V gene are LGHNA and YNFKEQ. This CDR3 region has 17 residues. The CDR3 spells CASSLEGGGQNTGELFF. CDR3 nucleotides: TGTGCCAGCAGCCTGGAGGGCGGGGGACAAAACACCGGGGAGCTGTTTTTT.

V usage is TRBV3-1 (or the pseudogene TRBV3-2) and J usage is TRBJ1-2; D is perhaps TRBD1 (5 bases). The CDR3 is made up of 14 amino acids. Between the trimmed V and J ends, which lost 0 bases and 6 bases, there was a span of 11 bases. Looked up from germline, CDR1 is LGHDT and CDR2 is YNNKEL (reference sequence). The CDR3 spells CASSQDDSFHGYTF. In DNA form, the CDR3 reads TGTGCCAGCAGCCAAGATGACAGTTTCCATGGCTACACCTTC.

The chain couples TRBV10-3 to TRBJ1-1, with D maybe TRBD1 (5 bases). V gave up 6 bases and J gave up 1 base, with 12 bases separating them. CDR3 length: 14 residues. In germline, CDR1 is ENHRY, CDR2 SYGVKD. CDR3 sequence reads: CAIRTGGPNTEAFF. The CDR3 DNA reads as TGTGCCATCAGGACTGGGGGACCGAACACTGAAGCTTTCTTT.

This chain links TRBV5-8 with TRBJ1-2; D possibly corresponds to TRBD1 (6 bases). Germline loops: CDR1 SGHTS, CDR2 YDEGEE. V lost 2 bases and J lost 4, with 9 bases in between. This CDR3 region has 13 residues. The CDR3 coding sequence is TGTGCCAGCAGCTTCGGGGGCCCCTATGGCTACACCTTC. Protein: CASSFGGPYGYTF.

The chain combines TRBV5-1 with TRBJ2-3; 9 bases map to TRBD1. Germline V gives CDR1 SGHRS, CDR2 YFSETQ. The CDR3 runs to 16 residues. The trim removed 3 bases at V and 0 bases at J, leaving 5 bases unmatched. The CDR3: CASSSRQGDSTDTQYF. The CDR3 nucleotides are TGCGCCAGCAGCTCCCGACAGGGGGATAGCACAGATACGCAGTATTTT.

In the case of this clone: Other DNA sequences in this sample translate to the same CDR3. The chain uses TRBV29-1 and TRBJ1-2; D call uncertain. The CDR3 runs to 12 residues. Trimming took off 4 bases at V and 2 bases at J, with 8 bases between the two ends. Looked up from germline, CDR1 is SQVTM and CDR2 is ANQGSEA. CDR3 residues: CSVARANYGYTF. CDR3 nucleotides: TGCAGCGTTGCACGGGCGAACTATGGCTACACCTTC.

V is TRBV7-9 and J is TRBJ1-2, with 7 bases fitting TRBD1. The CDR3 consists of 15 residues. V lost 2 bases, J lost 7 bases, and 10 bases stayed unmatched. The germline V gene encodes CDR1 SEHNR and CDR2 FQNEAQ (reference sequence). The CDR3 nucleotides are TGTGCCAGCAGCTTACGTGGAGACAGGGATGGTGGCTACACCTTC. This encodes CASSLRGDRDGGYTF.

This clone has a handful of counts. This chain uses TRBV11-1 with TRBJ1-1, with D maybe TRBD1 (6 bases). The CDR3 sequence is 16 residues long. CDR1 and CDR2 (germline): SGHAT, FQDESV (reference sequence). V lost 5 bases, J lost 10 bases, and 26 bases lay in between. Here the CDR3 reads CASSPKTARGVGGAFF. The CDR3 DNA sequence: TGTGCCAGCAGCCCGAAGACGGCCCGGGGGGTAGGGGGAGCTTTCTTT.

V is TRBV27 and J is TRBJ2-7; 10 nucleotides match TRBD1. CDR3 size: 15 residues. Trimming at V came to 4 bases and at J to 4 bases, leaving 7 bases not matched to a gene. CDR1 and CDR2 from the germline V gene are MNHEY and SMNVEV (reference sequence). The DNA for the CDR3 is TGTGCCAGCAGTTCCGGACAGGGGGTTTTGTACGAGCAGTACTTC. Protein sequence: CASSSGQGVLYEQYF.

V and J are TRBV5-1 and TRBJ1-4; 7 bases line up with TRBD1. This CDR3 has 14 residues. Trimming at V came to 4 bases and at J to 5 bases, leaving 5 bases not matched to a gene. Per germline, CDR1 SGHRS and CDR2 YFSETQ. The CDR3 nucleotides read TGCGCCAGCAGCCCACAGGGGAACAATGAAAAACTGTTTTTT. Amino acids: CASSPQGNNEKLFF.

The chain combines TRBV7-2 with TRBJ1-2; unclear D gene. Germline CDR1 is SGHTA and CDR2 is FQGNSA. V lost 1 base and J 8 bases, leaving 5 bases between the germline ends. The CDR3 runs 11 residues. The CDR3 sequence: CASSLEGGYTF. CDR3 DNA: TGTGCCAGCAGCTTAGAAGGCGGCTACACCTTC.

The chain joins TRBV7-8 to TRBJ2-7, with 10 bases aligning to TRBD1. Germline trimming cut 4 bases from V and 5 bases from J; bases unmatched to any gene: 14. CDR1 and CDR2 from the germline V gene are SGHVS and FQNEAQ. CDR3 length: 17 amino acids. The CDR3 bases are TGTGCCAGCAGCTCGAATCCTCCGGGACAGGGGATGGACGAGCAGTACTTC. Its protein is CASSSNPPGQGMDEQYF. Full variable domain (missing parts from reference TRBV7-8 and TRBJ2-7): GAGVSQSPRYKVAKRGQDVALRCDPISGHVSLFWYQQALGQGPEFLTYFQNEAQLDKSGLPSDRFFAERPEGSVSTLKIQRTQQEDSAVYLCASSSNPPGQGMDEQYFGPGTRLTVT.

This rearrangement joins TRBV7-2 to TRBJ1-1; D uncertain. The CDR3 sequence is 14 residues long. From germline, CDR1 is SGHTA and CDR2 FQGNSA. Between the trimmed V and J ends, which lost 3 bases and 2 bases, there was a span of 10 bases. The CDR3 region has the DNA TGTGCCAGCAGCTTGCGCAGGATTAACACTGAAGCTTTCTTT. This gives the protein CASSLRRINTEAFF.